The 30 T cell receptor beta chains below come from one sample, sequenced in a study of cytomegalovirus exposure and HLA in healthy donors. Use of 60 Vbeta and 13 Jbeta primers characterized the PCR. Sequencing was performed with immunoSEQ multiplex PCR; in TCRdb, only in-frame clones are kept and a portion is missing. The table includes under 200,000 clones, 65% to 80% detected once. The sequencing input was PBMCs. The receptors were sampled from a man in his forties or fifties in good health and CMV-seronegative.

The chain uses TRBV5-8 and TRBJ2-5, with 7 bases identical to TRBD2. This CDR3 is 16 amino acids long. After removal of 0 bases from V and 5 bases from J, the junction contained 10 bases not matched to a gene. CDR1 and CDR2 from the germline V gene are SGHTS and YDEGEE. The chain's CDR3 is CASSLAARGMEETQYF. The CDR3 DNA reads TGTGCCAGCAGCTTGGCCGCGCGGGGGATGGAGGAGACCCAGTACTTC.

This rearrangement joins TRBV5-1 to TRBJ2-3; D is perhaps TRBD2 (6 bases). V lost 4 bases and J lost 6, with 15 bases in between. This CDR3 comprises 14 residues. CDR1 and CDR2 from the germline V gene are SGHRS and YFSETQ. The CDR3 reads CASSLGLPGDTQYF. The CDR3 bases are TGCGCCAGCAGCCTGGGACTTCCGGGGGATACGCAGTATTTT.

This chain connects TRBV13 to TRBJ2-7; TRBD2 matches at 11 bases. CDR1 PRHDT and CDR2 FYEKMQ come from the germline V gene (reference sequence). The J segment lost 0 bases and the V segment lost 4 bases, leaving 2 bases of the junction unmatched. The CDR3 covers 15 residues. This CDR3 is CASSSGLADSYEQYF. CDR3 nucleotide sequence: TGTGCCAGCAGCTCGGGACTAGCGGACTCCTACGAGCAGTACTTC.

Concerning this clone: Within the sample, other DNA sequences also encode this same CDR3. This chain joins TRBV5-6 and TRBJ1-1; 8 bases align to TRBD1. The CDR3 contains 14 residues. Trimming took 0 bases from V and 4 from J; bases not matched to a gene: 2. The germline V gene has CDR1 SGHDT and CDR2 YYEEEE. CDR3 loop: CASSLGQGTTEAFF. Written as DNA, the CDR3 is TGTGCCAGCAGCTTGGGACAGGGGACCACTGAAGCTTTCTTT. Full variable domain (rest looked up from reference TRBV5-6 and TRBJ1-1): DAGVTQSPTHLIKTRGQQVTLRCSPKSGHDTVSWYQQALGQGPQFIFQYYEEEERQRGNFPDRFSGHQFPNYSSELNVNALLLGDSALYLCASSLGQGTTEAFFGQGTRLTVV.

The rearrangement links TRBV10-3 to TRBJ2-2; D unclear. The CDR3 covers 14 residues. In germline, CDR1 is ENHRY, CDR2 SYGVKD. Trimming removed 10 bases at V and 3 bases at J, with 15 bases between. The chain's CDR3 is CATRAQDDTGELFF. As DNA, the CDR3 is TGTGCCACCCGCGCCCAGGATGACACCGGGGAGCTGTTTTTT.

This clone was detected only a few times. This rearrangement joins TRBV7-9 to TRBJ2-5; D is unresolved. The CDR3 is 12 amino acids. The V gene lost 0 bases and the J gene lost 5 bases, with 4 bases spanning the gap. Germline CDR1 SEHNR, CDR2 FQNEAQ (reference sequence). CDR3 coding DNA: TGTGCCAGCAGCTTAGCTATCGAGACCCAGTACTTC. It encodes CASSLAIETQYF.

The chain carries TRBV6-1 and TRBJ2-1; 9 nucleotides align to TRBD2. CDR3 length equals 14 residues. Germline assignment: CDR1 MNHNS and CDR2 SASEGT. V lost 5 bases to trimming and J lost 4 bases; unmatched junction nucleotides: 3. CDR3 sequence: CASSLAGIYNEQFF. The CDR3 DNA is TGTGCCAGCAGTCTAGCGGGGATATACAATGAGCAGTTCTTC.

Note on this clone: At one end the junction does not follow the germline gene, possibly because of a read error. The chain recombines TRBV28 with TRBJ2-7; tentative D call: TRBD1 (6 bases). Germline lookup yields CDR1 MDHEN and CDR2 SYDVKM. This CDR3 region has 15 residues. The CDR3 spells CASRASGGLVYGQYF. The CDR3 DNA reads as TGTGCCAGCAGAGCCTCTGGGGGCTTGGTCTACGGGCAGTACTTC.

The genes are TRBV2 and TRBJ1-5; possible D gene TRBD1, 5 bases. Germline loops: CDR1 SNHLY, CDR2 FYNNEI. The V and J ends lost 6 bases and 5 bases respectively, with 8 bases between them. The CDR3 has 12 residues. The CDR3: CASSPGDQPQHF. The CDR3 coding sequence is TGTGCCAGCAGCCCGGGGGATCAGCCCCAGCATTTT.

This chain links TRBV7-2 with TRBJ2-4; D might be TRBD1 (6 bases). Per the germline V gene, CDR1 is SGHTA and CDR2 is FQGNSA. The V and J ends lost 6 bases and 3 bases respectively, with 9 bases between them. CDR3 length equals 13 residues. The CDR3 loop is CASRPTGKNIQYF. As DNA, the CDR3 is TGTGCCAGCAGACCGACAGGCAAAAACATTCAGTACTTC. Full variable domain (rest looked up from reference TRBV7-2 and TRBJ2-4): GAGVSQSPSNKVTEKGKDVELRCDPISGHTALYWYRQSLGQGLEFLIYFQGNSAPDKSGLPSDRFSAERTGGSVSTLTIQRTQQEDSAVYLCASRPTGKNIQYFGAGTRLSVL.

The chain has TRBV27 and TRBJ2-3; 11 positions agree with TRBD2. With 4 bases clipped from V and 3 bases from J, the junction kept 6 bases outside the gene matches. The CDR3 contains 16 residues. The germline V gene has CDR1 MNHEY and CDR2 SMNVEV (reference sequence). The CDR3 DNA follows: TGTGCCAGCAGTTCGCTAACTAGCGGGGGAACAGATACGCAGTATTTT. Its translation is CASSSLTSGGTDTQYF.

This rearrangement joins TRBV27 to TRBJ1-6, with D tentatively TRBD1 (5 bases). The V gene lost 0 bases and the J gene lost 0 bases, with 9 bases spanning the gap. The CDR3 spans 17 residues. The germline gives CDR1 MNHEY, CDR2 SMNVEV (reference sequence). CDR3 DNA sequence: TGTGCCAGCAGTTTATCGCGGGGGAGCTCCTATAATTCACCCCTCCACTTT. Its protein product is CASSLSRGSSYNSPLHF.

In its sample, this clone was seen once. V and J are TRBV25-1 and TRBJ2-5, with D perhaps matching TRBD1 (5 bases). The length of the CDR3 is 13 residues. CDR1 is MGHDK, CDR2 SYGVNS, per germline. The V end was cut by 6 bases, the J end by 5 bases, with 13 bases between. The CDR3 protein is CASSPDSYETQYF. The CDR3 coding sequence is TGTGCCAGCAGCCCCGACAGTTATGAGACCCAGTACTTC.

In this sample, this clone turned up once. The chain is built from TRBV7-9 and TRBJ2-5, with a tentative D call TRBD2 (6 bases). The CDR3 totals 13 residues. V gave up 5 bases and J gave up 5 bases, with 12 bases separating them. Germline V gene lookup returns CDR1 SEHNR and CDR2 FQNEAQ (reference sequence). CDR3 protein: CASSLEGRETQYF. CDR3 nucleotide sequence: TGTGCCAGCAGCCTAGAGGGGAGGGAGACCCAGTACTTC.

DNA for the CDR3: TGTGCCAGCAGCCAAGACGAGACAGGGTTTTCCGGGGAGCTGTTTTTT. This gives the protein CASSQDETGFSGELFF. The V and J genes are TRBV4-2 and TRBJ2-2, with 7 bases matching TRBD1. From germline, CDR1 is LGHNA and CDR2 YNFKEQ. The CDR3 length is 16 residues. V lost 0 bases to trimming and J lost 6 bases; unmatched junction nucleotides: 7.

The chain uses TRBV29-1 and TRBJ2-5; the D gene is possibly TRBD2 (5 bases). The DNA end is more similar to TRBJ2-7, so the J call may be wrong. Germline V CDR1 and CDR2: SQVTM, ANQGSEA. The CDR3 loop spans 11 amino acids. Here the CDR3 reads CSVEEVYEQYF. In nucleotides, the CDR3 is TGCAGCGTTGAGGAGGTCTACGAGCAGTACTTC.

The V gene is TRBV5-4, the J gene TRBJ2-2, with 8 positions matching TRBD2. CDR1 and CDR2 from the germline V gene are SGHNT and YYREEE (reference sequence). The CDR3 is 15 residues long. Trimming took 3 bases from V and 5 from J; bases not matched to a gene: 6. The CDR3 DNA is TGTGCCAGCAGCTCGGGGGGGAGAAGTACCGGGGAGCTGTTTTTT. This translates into CASSSGGRSTGELFF.

This clone was seen a handful of times. CDR3 sequence reads: CASSGKTGPNTEAFF. CDR3 nucleotides: TGTGCCAGCAGTGGAAAAACAGGGCCGAACACTGAAGCTTTCTTT. J is TRBJ1-1 and V is TRBV6-1, with D possibly TRBD1 on 6 matching bases. V lost 4 bases, J lost 1 base, and 13 bases lay in between. Per the germline V gene, CDR1 is MNHNS and CDR2 is SASEGT. The CDR3 sequence is 15 residues long.

As DNA, the CDR3 is TGCGCCAGCAGCCGGGTCGGGACAGGCCTTCAGCCCCAGCATTTT. Its protein is CASSRVGTGLQPQHF. The J gene is TRBJ1-5, the V gene TRBV4-1; 8 bases are a match to TRBD1. Germline CDR1 and CDR2: MGHRA and YSYEKL. The trim removed 4 bases at V and 6 bases at J, leaving 8 bases unmatched. CDR3 size: 15 residues.

The chain combines TRBV5-1 with TRBJ2-1, with 7 bases matching TRBD1. The CDR3 is 15 residues long. Trimming at V came to 4 bases and at J to 0 bases, leaving 4 bases not matched to a gene. CDR1 is SGHRS, CDR2 YFSETQ, per germline. The DNA for the CDR3 is TGCGCCAGCAGCCCAGGGGACAGCTCCTACAATGAGCAGTTCTTC. It yields the protein CASSPGDSSYNEQFF.

This clone showed up just a few times. The junction departs from germline at one end; a sequencing error may be responsible. The chain has TRBV18 and TRBJ2-7; the D gene is possibly TRBD2 (6 bases). The germline V gene encodes CDR1 KGHSH and CDR2 LQKENI. CDR3 length: 11 amino acids. The CDR3, as DNA: TGCCTCTACTCGGGGGCCTACGAGCAGTACTTC. This encodes CLYSGAYEQYF.

CDR3 in amino acids: CASSDNNEQYF. CDR3 in DNA: TGTGCCAGCAGCGACAACAACGAGCAGTACTTC. The V gene is TRBV6-5, the J gene TRBJ2-7; D gene ambiguous. Deletions cut 6 bases from V and 5 bases from J, with 8 bases between. CDR1 and CDR2 (germline): MNHEY, SVGAGI. This CDR3 spans 11 amino acids.

The chain uses TRBV18 and TRBJ2-3; perhaps TRBD2 as D (6 bases). V lost 3 bases, J lost 6 bases, and 13 bases lay in between. Germline CDR1 KGHSH, CDR2 LQKENI. CDR3 length equals 14 residues. CDR3 sequence reads: CASSPGTATDTQYF. The CDR3 nucleotides read TGTGCCAGCTCACCTGGGACTGCCACGGATACGCAGTATTTT. Based on the CDR3 plus reference TRBV18 and TRBJ2-3, the full variable domain is NAGVMQNPRHLVRRRGQEARLRCSPMKGHSHVYWYRQLPEEGLKFMVYLQKENIIDESGMPKERFSAEFPKEGPSILRIQQVVRGDSAAYFCASSPGTATDTQYFGPGTRLTVL.

V is TRBV30 and J is TRBJ1-3; D unclear. The CDR3 has 14 amino acids. Germline assignment: CDR1 GTSNPN and CDR2 SVGIG (reference sequence). Trimming left V 0 bases short and J 4 bases short, with 10 bases between. DNA for the CDR3: TGTGCCTGGAGTGTATCGGCAGGCGGAAACACCATATATTTT. This translates into CAWSVSAGGNTIYF.

This chain links TRBV7-2 with TRBJ2-7, with TRBD2 matching 8 bases. V shed 4 bases, J shed 6 bases, and the junction held 11 bases outside the gene matches. Germline loops: CDR1 SGHTA, CDR2 FQGNSA. This CDR3 spans 15 amino acids. CDR3 loop: CASSSSGGGATEQYF. In nucleotides, the CDR3 is TGTGCCAGCAGCTCGAGCGGGGGCGGCGCCACCGAGCAGTACTTC.

The V gene is TRBV28, the J gene TRBJ2-3, with 10 bases matching TRBD2. CDR1 MDHEN and CDR2 SYDVKM come from the germline V gene. Trimming removed 5 bases from V and 1 base from J; junction bases left unmatched: 6. This CDR3 spans 16 amino acids. CDR3 loop: CASSTRLAGGTDTQYF. CDR3 DNA sequence: TGTGCCAGCAGTACTCGGCTAGCGGGGGGCACAGATACGCAGTATTTT.

In its sample, this clone was seen a few times. The chain combines TRBV6-6 with TRBJ1-5; 9 nucleotides align to TRBD1. V was pared by 5 bases and J by 7 bases, with 6 bases of the junction left unmatched. Germline assignment: CDR1 MNHNY and CDR2 SVGAGI (reference sequence). The CDR3 spans 14 residues. CDR3 protein: CASSQPGQGQPQHF. The CDR3 nucleotides read TGTGCCAGCAGTCAGCCGGGACAGGGACAGCCCCAGCATTTT.

As regards this clone: The sample has other DNA sequences that encode this CDR3 too. This chain links TRBV6-5 with TRBJ1-1; 7 nucleotides line up with TRBD1. Germline trimming cut 5 bases from V and 6 bases from J; bases unmatched to any gene: 3. The CDR3 extends over 12 amino acids. The V gene's germline CDR1 is MNHEY and CDR2 SVGAGI. CDR3 coding DNA: TGTGCCAGCAGTCGGACAGGTTCTGAAGCTTTCTTT. Amino acids: CASSRTGSEAFF.

The chain combines TRBV6-5 with TRBJ1-3; maybe TRBD1 (6 bases). V was shortened by 6 bases and J by 4 bases, with 10 bases between the two germline ends. The CDR3 totals 13 residues. The germline CDR1 and CDR2 sequences are MNHEY and SVGAGI. The CDR3, as DNA: TGTGCCAGCAGCCCAGGGGTCGGAAACACCATATATTTT. It codes for CASSPGVGNTIYF.

This clone has just one count. This chain uses TRBV5-4 with TRBJ2-7; 8 bases agree with TRBD1. V lost 4 bases, J lost 2 bases, and 8 bases stayed unmatched. There are 15 residues in the CDR3. Germline CDR1 reads SGHNT; CDR2 reads YYREEE (reference sequence). DNA for the CDR3: TGTGCCAGCAGCGGTGGAGGACAGGGTACCTACGAGCAGTACTTC. Translation: CASSGGGQGTYEQYF. Supplemented by reference TRBV5-4 and TRBJ2-7, the full variable domain reads ETGVTQSPTHLIKTRGQQVTLRCSSQSGHNTVSWYQQALGQGPQFIFQYYREEENGRGNFPPRFSGLQFPNYSSELNVNALELDDSALYLCASSGGGQGTYEQYFGPGTRLTVT.